This T cell receptor (beta chain) was observed in a study of spatial heterogeneity in lung cancer. Whole-study context: The study consistently detected more beta-chain than alpha-chain sequences. Overall study findings and caveats: Expanded intratumoral alpha and beta TCR counts tracked tumor mutation counts.

This clonotype was counted many times. What it recognizes is unknown. With the library built for alpha chains, this beta chain is off target and its frequency is not meaningful. Every TCR cDNA molecule bore a unique molecular identifier. One entry per CDR3 protein results from TCRdb running MiXCR on the 5' RACE reads. The data contain some 5,900 distinct CDR3 sequences, roughly 8% of them singletons. Time point defined: sample taken at primary tumor resection. Donation came from around 77 patients with untreated early-stage non-small cell lung cancer. The authors sequenced whole RNA from tumor, nontumor lung or frozen PBMC without sorting. V was trimmed by 2 bases and J by 1 base, leaving 8 bases between them. Germline values: CDR1 PRHDT, CDR2 FYEKMQ (reference sequence). CDR3 length equals 14 residues.

The TCR was taken from a female donor with early-stage non-small cell lung cancer. Sequencing used lung tumor tissue, obtained at surgery. V and J are TRBV13 and TRBJ2-5; no clear D. CDR3 sequence reads: CASSLKGTQETQYF. The CDR3 region has the DNA TGTGCCAGCAGCTTAAAAGGAACCCAAGAGACCCAGTACTTC.